These T cell receptor beta chains were read from a single sample in a study of T cell repertoires in cytomegalovirus infection. TCRdb fed the reads into MiXCR, producing one record per CDR3 protein. Of some 920,000 distinct CDR3 sequences listed, roughly 31% were seen once; the top ten hold 13%. These TCRs' antigens remain unknown. This sample comprised cultured CD8+ T cells from PBMCs, obtained from culture after CMV antigen stimulation. The receptors derive from a human donor in good health (CMV status not recorded). Some clones in this sample may be carry-over from other donors' samples. CDR3s include the opening cysteine and the closing phenylalanine or tryptophan. Each record gives: V gene, J gene, clone size, D gene, CDR3 protein. A D gene is named only where the DNA matches it firmly. Size is stated for part of the rows, as once, few or many counts, or as a class when the clone is expanded.

V: TRBV5-1; J: TRBJ2-1; size: NA; D: NA; CDR3: CASSLDPGHYNEQFF
V: TRBV27; J: TRBJ2-2; size: few; D: NA; CDR3: CASSLYRAGELFF
V: TRBV5-6; J: TRBJ1-1; size: few; D: NA; CDR3: CATYSRGKIPEAFF
V: TRBV5-6; J: TRBJ2-1; size: NA; D: TRBD1; CDR3: CASRGQGAEQFF
V: TRBV9; J: TRBJ2-3; size: NA; D: TRBD2; CDR3: CASKEGGGAADTQYF
V: TRBV6-6; J: TRBJ1-5; size: NA; D: TRBD1; CDR3: CASRRDRGRGQPQHF
V: TRBV7-9; J: TRBJ2-1; size: NA; D: TRBD1; CDR3: CASSLVQGWHEQFF
V: TRBV2; J: TRBJ2-3; size: NA; D: NA; CDR3: CASKGYTQYF
V: TRBV12-3/TRBV12-4; J: TRBJ1-5; size: few; D: NA; CDR3: CASSQASGVGQPQHF
V: TRBV7-9; J: TRBJ1-5; size: few; D: NA; CDR3: CASGRSNQPQHF
V: TRBV5-6; J: TRBJ2-2; size: few; D: NA; CDR3: CASSLLSNSPLTGELFF
V: TRBV24-1; J: TRBJ2-2; size: few; D: NA; CDR3: CATISSTTNTGELFF
V: TRBV6-8; J: TRBJ2-7; size: NA; D: TRBD1; CDR3: CASSYSVWERDRVFDEQYF
V: TRBV7-8; J: TRBJ1-6; size: many; D: NA; CDR3: CASSLRHESSYNSPLHF
V: TRBV7-2; J: TRBJ2-5; size: many; D: NA; CDR3: CASSRPFVAVATQYF
V: TRBV12-5; J: TRBJ2-1; size: few; D: NA; CDR3: CASGLLPAPIYEQFF
V: TRBV6-2/TRBV6-3; J: TRBJ2-1; size: few; D: TRBD2; CDR3: CASSPDTAGGLYDEQFF
V: TRBV15; J: TRBJ2-1; size: NA; D: TRBD2; CDR3: CATSRVPTSGESYNEQFF
V: TRBV5-1; J: TRBJ2-1; size: once; D: TRBD1; CDR3: CVSLPGQGVDNEQFF
V: TRBV6-1; J: TRBJ1-3; size: NA; D: NA; CDR3: CASSEWAVSGNTIYF
V: TRBV27; J: TRBJ1-5; size: NA; D: NA; CDR3: CASGFSNQPQHF
V: TRBV7-6; J: TRBJ1-1; size: few; D: TRBD1; CDR3: CASRYTGGALPITEAFF
V: TRBV7-6; J: TRBJ2-2; size: NA; D: TRBD2; CDR3: CANSLGTSGNTGELFF
V: TRBV27; J: TRBJ1-6; size: NA; D: NA; CDR3: CASSLEGATDSPLHF
V: TRBV7-9; J: TRBJ1-3; size: NA; D: NA; CDR3: CASTELIQGRPGNTIYF
V: TRBV7-6; J: TRBJ1-4; size: NA; D: TRBD1; CDR3: CASSTQGAGEKLFF
V: TRBV2; J: TRBJ2-2; size: few; D: NA; CDR3: CASRDPVRDTGELFF
V: TRBV19; J: TRBJ1-5; size: few; D: NA; CDR3: CASSIDDFSNQPQHF
V: TRBV11-2; J: TRBJ2-3; size: NA; D: TRBD2; CDR3: CASSLDGTSGTDTQYF
V: TRBV7-2; J: TRBJ2-3; size: NA; D: TRBD2; CDR3: CTSSSGEGHTDTQYF
V: TRBV9; J: TRBJ2-1; size: few; D: NA; CDR3: CASSSKQFF
V: TRBV7-9; J: TRBJ2-1; size: NA; D: TRBD2; CDR3: CVSSPWVPGTSTHEQFF
V: TRBV20-1; J: TRBJ1-1; size: few; D: NA; CDR3: CSAPTGRLGLAEAFF
V: TRBV20-1; J: TRBJ2-3; size: NA; D: NA; CDR3: CSARGKRRNSTDTQYF
V: TRBV19; J: TRBJ2-1; size: many; D: NA; CDR3: CASSSVGGSSYNEQFF
V: TRBV7-2; J: TRBJ2-5; size: NA; D: TRBD2; CDR3: CASSLTGLAGGRETQYF
V: TRBV5-1; J: TRBJ2-5; size: NA; D: NA; CDR3: CASSPLAPGGETQYF
V: TRBV20-1; J: TRBJ1-2; size: NA; D: NA; CDR3: CSGRAQDGYTF
V: TRBV7-9; J: TRBJ1-5; size: few; D: TRBD1; CDR3: CASSIGTGFGNQPQHF
V: TRBV4-1; J: TRBJ2-1; size: NA; D: NA; CDR3: CASSQGLSSYNEQFF
V: TRBV7-2; J: TRBJ2-3; size: many; D: TRBD2; CDR3: CASSATSGGIEGDTQYF
V: TRBV2; J: TRBJ2-1; size: few; D: NA; CDR3: CASLTNNEQFF
V: TRBV27; J: TRBJ2-7; size: few; D: NA; CDR3: CASSLPNYEQYF
V: TRBV6-1; J: TRBJ2-3; size: NA; D: TRBD2; CDR3: CASSERLAGASLPDTQYF
V: TRBV19; J: TRBJ1-1; size: NA; D: TRBD1; CDR3: CASGDRLNTEAFF
V: TRBV29-1; J: TRBJ1-2; size: few; D: NA; CDR3: CSVAEFYGYTF
V: TRBV10-3; J: TRBJ2-5; size: many; D: TRBD2; CDR3: CAISGSLAGGPQETQYF
V: TRBV6-1; J: TRBJ1-1; size: NA; D: TRBD1; CDR3: CASILATPADRDNTEAFF
V: TRBV7-6; J: TRBJ1-1; size: few; D: NA; CDR3: CASSSPGGSNTEAFF